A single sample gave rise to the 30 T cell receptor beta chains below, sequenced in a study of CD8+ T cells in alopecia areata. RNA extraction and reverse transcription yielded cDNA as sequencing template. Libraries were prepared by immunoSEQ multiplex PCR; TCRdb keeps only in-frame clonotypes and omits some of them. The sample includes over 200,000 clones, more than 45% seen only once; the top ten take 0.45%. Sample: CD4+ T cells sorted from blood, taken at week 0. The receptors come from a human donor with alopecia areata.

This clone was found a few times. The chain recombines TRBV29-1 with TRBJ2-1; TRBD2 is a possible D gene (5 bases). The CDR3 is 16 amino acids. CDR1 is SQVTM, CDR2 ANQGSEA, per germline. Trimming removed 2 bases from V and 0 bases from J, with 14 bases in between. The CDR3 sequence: CSVEKSWTGSYNEQFF. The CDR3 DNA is TGCAGCGTTGAAAAGAGTTGGACTGGCTCCTACAATGAGCAGTTCTTC.

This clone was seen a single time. CDR3 protein: CSASEGSGYTF. The CDR3 DNA is TGCAGCGCCTCAGAGGGCAGCGGCTACACCTTC. V usage is TRBV29-1 and J usage is TRBJ1-2; D ambiguous. With 7 bases removed from V and 8 bases from J, the gap between germline ends came to 14 bases. The CDR3 consists of 11 residues. CDR1 SQVTM and CDR2 ANQGSEA come from the germline V gene.

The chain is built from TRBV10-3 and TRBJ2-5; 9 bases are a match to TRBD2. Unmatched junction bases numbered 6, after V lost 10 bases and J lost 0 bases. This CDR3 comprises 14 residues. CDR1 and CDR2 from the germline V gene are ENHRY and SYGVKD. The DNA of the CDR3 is TGTGCCACGGGGACTAGCTCAAACCAAGAGACCCAGTACTTC. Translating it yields CATGTSSNQETQYF.

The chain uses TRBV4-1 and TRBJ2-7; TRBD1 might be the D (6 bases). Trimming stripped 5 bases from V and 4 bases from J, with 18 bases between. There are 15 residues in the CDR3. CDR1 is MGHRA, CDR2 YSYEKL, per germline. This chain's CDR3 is CASSFRTDQVYEQYF. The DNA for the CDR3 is TGCGCCAGCAGCTTCCGGACAGACCAAGTTTACGAGCAGTACTTC.

CDR3 amino acids: CASSNPGTRSYEQYF. The CDR3 nucleotides are TGTGCCAGCAGCAATCCCGGGACTCGCTCCTACGAGCAGTACTTC. The rearrangement joins TRBV7-9 to TRBJ2-7; possible D gene TRBD2, 6 bases. Germline CDR1 is SEHNR and CDR2 is FQNEAQ (reference sequence). Trimming pared 5 bases from V and 0 bases from J, leaving 14 bases between. The CDR3 is 15 amino acids.

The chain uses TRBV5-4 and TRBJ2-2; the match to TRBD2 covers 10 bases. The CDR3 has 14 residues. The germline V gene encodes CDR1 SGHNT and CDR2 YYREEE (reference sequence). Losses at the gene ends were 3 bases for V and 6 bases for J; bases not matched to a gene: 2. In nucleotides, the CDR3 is TGTGCCAGCAGCTACGGGACTAGCGCCGGGGAGCTGTTTTTT. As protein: CASSYGTSAGELFF.

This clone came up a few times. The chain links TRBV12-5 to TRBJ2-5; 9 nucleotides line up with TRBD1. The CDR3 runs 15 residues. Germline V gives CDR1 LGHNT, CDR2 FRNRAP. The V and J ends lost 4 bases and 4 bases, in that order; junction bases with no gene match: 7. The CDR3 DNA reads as TGTGCTAGTGGTTCACCGGGACAGGGTGGAGAGACCCAGTACTTC. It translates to CASGSPGQGGETQYF.

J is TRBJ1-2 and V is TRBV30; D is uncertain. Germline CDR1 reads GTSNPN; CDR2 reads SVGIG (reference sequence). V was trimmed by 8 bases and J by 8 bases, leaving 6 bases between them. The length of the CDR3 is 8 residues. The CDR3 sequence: CAGWGYTF. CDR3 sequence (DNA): TGTGCCGGTTGGGGCTACACCTTC.

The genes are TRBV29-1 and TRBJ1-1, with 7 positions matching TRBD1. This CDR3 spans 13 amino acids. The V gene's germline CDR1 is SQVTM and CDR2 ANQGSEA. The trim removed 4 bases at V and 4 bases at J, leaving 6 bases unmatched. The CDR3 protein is CSVGVSGGTEAFF. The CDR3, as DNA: TGCAGCGTTGGGGTTTCAGGGGGCACTGAAGCTTTCTTT.

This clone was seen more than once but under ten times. This CDR3 reads CASSPLTTPEQFF. In nucleotides, the CDR3 is TGCGCCAGCAGCCCCCTCACGACGCCGGAGCAGTTCTTC. The chain is built from TRBV5-1 and TRBJ2-1; D not certain. V was cut by 4 bases and J by 10 bases, with 15 bases left in between. The CDR3 is 13 amino acids. Germline lookup yields CDR1 SGHRS and CDR2 YFSETQ.

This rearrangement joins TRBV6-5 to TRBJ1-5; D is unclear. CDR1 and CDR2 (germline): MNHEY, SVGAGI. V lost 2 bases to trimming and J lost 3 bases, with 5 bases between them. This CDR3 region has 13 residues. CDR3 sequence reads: CASSYGPNQPQHF. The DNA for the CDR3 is TGTGCCAGCAGTTACGGGCCCAATCAGCCCCAGCATTTT.

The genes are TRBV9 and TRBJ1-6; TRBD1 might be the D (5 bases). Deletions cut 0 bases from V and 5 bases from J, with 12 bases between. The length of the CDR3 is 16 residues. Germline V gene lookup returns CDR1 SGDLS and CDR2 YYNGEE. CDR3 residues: CASSVAPGLHNSPLHF. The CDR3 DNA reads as TGTGCCAGCAGCGTAGCTCCAGGGCTACATAATTCACCCCTCCACTTT.

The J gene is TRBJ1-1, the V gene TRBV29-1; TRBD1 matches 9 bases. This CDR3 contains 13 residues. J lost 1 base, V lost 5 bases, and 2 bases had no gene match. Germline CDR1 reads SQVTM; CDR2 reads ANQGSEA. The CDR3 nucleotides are TGCAGCGTTAGGGGACAGGGGAACACTGAAGCTTTCTTT. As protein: CSVRGQGNTEAFF. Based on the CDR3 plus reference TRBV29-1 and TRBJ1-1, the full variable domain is SAVISQKPSRDICQRGTSLTIQCQVDSQVTMMFWYRQQPGQSLTLIATANQGSEATYESGFVIDKFPISRPNLTFSTLTVSNMSPEDSSIYLCSVRGQGNTEAFFGQGTRLTVV.

CDR3 in DNA: TGTGCCAGCAGCCCCGAGGACTCCTACGAGCAGTACTTC. Residues: CASSPEDSYEQYF. The chain recombines TRBV7-3 with TRBJ2-7, with unresolved D. With 5 bases removed from V and 0 bases from J, the gap between germline ends came to 8 bases. Germline V gene lookup returns CDR1 SGHTA and CDR2 FQGTGA. The CDR3 loop spans 13 amino acids.

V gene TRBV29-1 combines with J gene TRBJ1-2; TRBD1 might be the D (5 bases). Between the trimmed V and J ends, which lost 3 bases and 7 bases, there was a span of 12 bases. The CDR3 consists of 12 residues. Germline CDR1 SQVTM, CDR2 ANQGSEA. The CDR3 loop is CSVEGTDIGYTF. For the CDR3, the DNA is TGCAGCGTTGAGGGGACGGACATTGGCTACACCTTC. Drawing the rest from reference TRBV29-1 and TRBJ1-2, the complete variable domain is SAVISQKPSRDICQRGTSLTIQCQVDSQVTMMFWYRQQPGQSLTLIATANQGSEATYESGFVIDKFPISRPNLTFSTLTVSNMSPEDSSIYLCSVEGTDIGYTFGSGTRLTVV.

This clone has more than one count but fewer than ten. The CDR3 DNA follows: TGCAGCGTCTCGGGCCTCGGGGAGACCCAGTACTTC. It translates to CSVSGLGETQYF. V is TRBV29-1 and J is TRBJ2-5; D call uncertain. V gave up 6 bases and J gave up 5 bases, with 13 bases separating them. The germline CDR1 and CDR2 sequences are SQVTM and ANQGSEA. The CDR3 runs 12 residues. The full variable domain, rest sourced from reference TRBV29-1 and TRBJ2-5, is SAVISQKPSRDICQRGTSLTIQCQVDSQVTMMFWYRQQPGQSLTLIATANQGSEATYESGFVIDKFPISRPNLTFSTLTVSNMSPEDSSIYLCSVSGLGETQYFGPGTRLLVL.

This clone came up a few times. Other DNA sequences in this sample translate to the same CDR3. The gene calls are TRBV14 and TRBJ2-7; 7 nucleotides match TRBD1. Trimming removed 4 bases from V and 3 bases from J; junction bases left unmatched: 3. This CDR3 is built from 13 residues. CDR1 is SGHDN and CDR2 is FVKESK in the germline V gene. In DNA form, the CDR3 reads TGTGCCAGCAGCCGTGGACAGGTCTACGAGCAGTACTTC. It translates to CASSRGQVYEQYF. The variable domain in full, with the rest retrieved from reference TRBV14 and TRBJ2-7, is EAGVTQFPSHSVIEKGQTVTLRCDPISGHDNLYWYRRVMGKEIKFLLHFVKESKQDESGMPNNRFLAERTGGTYSTLKVQPAELEDSGVYFCASSRGQVYEQYFGPGTRLTVT.

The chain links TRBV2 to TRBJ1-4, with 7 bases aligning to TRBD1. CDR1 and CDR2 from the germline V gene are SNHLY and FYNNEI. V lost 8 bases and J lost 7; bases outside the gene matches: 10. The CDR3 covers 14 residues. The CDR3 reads CASGGQPKSEKLFF. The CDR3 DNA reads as TGTGCCAGCGGGGGACAGCCTAAGTCTGAAAAACTGTTTTTT. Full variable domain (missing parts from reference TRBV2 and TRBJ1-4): EPEVTQTPSHQVTQMGQEVILRCVPISNHLYFYWYRQILGQKVEFLVSFYNNEISEKSEIFDDQFSVERPDGSNFTLKIRSTKLEDSAMYFCASGGQPKSEKLFFGSGTQLSVL.

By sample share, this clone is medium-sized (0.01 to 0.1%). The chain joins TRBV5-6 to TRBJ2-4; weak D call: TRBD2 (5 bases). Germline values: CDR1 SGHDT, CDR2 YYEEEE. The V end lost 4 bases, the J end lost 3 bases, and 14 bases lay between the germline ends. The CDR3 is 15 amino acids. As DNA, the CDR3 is TGTGCCAGCAGCCCACGGACGGGGAACAAAAACATTCAGTACTTC. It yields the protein CASSPRTGNKNIQYF.

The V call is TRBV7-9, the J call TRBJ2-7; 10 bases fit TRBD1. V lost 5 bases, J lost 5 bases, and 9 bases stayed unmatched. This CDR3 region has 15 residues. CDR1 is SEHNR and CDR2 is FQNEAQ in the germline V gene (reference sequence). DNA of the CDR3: TGTGCCAGCAGCCCGGACAGGGGGGTTTGGCACGAGCAGTACTTC. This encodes CASSPDRGVWHEQYF. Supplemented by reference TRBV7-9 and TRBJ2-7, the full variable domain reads DTGVSQNPRHKITKRGQNVTFRCDPISEHNRLYWYRQTLGQGPEFLTYFQNEAQLEKSRLLSDRFSAERPKGSFSTLEIQRTEQGDSAMYLCASSPDRGVWHEQYFGPGTRLTVT.

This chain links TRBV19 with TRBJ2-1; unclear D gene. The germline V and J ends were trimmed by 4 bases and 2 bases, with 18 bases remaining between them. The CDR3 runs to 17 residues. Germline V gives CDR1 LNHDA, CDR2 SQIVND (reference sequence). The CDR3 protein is CASSTPKSRKPYNEQFF. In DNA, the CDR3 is TGTGCCAGTAGTACCCCTAAATCTAGGAAGCCCTACAATGAGCAGTTCTTC.

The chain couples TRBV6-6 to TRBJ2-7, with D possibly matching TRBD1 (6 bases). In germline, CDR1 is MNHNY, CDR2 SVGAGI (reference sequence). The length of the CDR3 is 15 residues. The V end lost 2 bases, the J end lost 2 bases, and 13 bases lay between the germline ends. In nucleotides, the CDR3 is TGTGCCAGCAGTTACGCTGGCAGGGGTCCCTACGAGCAGTACTTC. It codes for CASSYAGRGPYEQYF.

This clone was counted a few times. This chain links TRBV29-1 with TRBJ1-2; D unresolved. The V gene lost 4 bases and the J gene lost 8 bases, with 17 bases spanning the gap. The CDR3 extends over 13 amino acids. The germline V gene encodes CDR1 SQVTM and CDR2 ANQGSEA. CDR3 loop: CSVVRGRAEGYTF. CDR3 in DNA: TGCAGCGTTGTTCGAGGACGGGCAGAAGGCTACACCTTC.

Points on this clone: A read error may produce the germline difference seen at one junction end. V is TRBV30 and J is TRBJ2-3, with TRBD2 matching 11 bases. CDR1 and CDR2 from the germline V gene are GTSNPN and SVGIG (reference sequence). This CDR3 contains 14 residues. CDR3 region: CAGRTSGSRDTQYF. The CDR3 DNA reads TGTGCCGGGAGGACTAGCGGGTCCCGGGATACGCAGTATTTT.

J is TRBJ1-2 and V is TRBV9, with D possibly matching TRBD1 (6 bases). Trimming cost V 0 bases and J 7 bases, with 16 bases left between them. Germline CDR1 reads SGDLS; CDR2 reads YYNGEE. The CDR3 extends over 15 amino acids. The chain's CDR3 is CASSVVQGLSIGYTF. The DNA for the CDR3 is TGTGCCAGCAGCGTAGTACAGGGCTTGTCGATTGGCTACACCTTC.

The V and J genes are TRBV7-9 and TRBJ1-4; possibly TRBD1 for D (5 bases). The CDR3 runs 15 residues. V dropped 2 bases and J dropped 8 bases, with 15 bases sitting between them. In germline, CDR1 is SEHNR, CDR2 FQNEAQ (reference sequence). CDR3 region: CASSLFQGRGEKLFF. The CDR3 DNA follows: TGTGCCAGCAGCTTATTTCAGGGAAGAGGAGAAAAACTGTTTTTT.

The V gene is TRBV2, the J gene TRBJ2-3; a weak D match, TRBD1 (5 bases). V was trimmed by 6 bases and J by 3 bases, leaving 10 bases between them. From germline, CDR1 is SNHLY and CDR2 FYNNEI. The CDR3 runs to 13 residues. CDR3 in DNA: TGTGCCAGCAGCCTCCAGGGAACAGATACGCAGTATTTT. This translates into CASSLQGTDTQYF.

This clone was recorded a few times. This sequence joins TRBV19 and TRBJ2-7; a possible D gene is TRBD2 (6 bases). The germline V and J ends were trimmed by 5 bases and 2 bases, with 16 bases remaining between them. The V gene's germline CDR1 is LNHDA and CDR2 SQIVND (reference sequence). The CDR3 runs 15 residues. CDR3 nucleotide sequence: TGTGCCAGTAGTTTCCGGGACTTGCTGACCTACGAGCAGTACTTC. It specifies CASSFRDLLTYEQYF.

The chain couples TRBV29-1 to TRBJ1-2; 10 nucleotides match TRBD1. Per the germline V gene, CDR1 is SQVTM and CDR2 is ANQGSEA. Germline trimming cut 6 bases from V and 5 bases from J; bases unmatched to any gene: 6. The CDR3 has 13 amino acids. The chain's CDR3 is CSVRQGAGYGYTF. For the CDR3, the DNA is TGCAGCGTCCGACAGGGGGCTGGGTATGGCTACACCTTC.

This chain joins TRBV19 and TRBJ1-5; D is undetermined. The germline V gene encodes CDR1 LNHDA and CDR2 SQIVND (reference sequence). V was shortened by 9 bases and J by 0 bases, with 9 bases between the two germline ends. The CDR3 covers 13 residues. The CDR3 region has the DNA TGTGCCAGCACAGAATATAGCAATCAGCCCCAGCATTTT. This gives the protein CASTEYSNQPQHF.